These 32 T cell receptor beta chains came from one sample sequenced in a study of blood T cell repertoires in COVID-19. The table came from immunoSEQ multiplex PCR; TCRdb's copy has only in-frame clones and leaves some out. The table includes 150,000 to 200,000 clones, around 89% detected once. Sequencing input: PBMCs or T cells enriched from blood (not recorded which). Receptors originate from a young woman who had recovered from COVID-19.

V gene TRBV6-2 or TRBV6-3 combines with J gene TRBJ2-1; possible D gene TRBD1, 5 bases. Trimming left V 5 bases short and J 11 bases short, with 19 bases between. The germline V gene encodes CDR1 MNHEY and CDR2 SVGEGT. The CDR3 consists of 14 residues. The CDR3 loop is CASSNPATYRKQFF. The CDR3 DNA reads TGTGCCAGCAGTAACCCCGCTACTTACAGGAAGCAGTTCTTC.

This chain joins TRBV27 and TRBJ2-5; tentative D call: TRBD1 (6 bases). V lost 3 bases and J lost 5, with 13 bases in between. Germline V gives CDR1 MNHEY, CDR2 SMNVEV (reference sequence). The CDR3 length is 14 residues. CDR3 bases: TGTGCCAGCAGTTTTGGGGTGAGGGGGGAGACCCAGTACTTC. Translating gives CASSFGVRGETQYF.

This chain uses TRBV28 with TRBJ1-4; D might be TRBD1 (6 bases). This CDR3 has 17 amino acids. The V end was cut by 1 base, the J end by 8 bases, with 20 bases between. Germline V gene lookup returns CDR1 MDHEN and CDR2 SYDVKM. CDR3 bases: TGTGCCAGCAGTTTATATGGGACACCCATCGTTGGGGAAAAACTGTTTTTT. Protein product: CASSLYGTPIVGEKLFF.

The genes are TRBV29-1 and TRBJ2-7; D is perhaps TRBD2 (5 bases). Trimming removed 5 bases at V and 1 base at J, with 15 bases between. The CDR3 length is 14 residues. CDR1 is SQVTM, CDR2 ANQGSEA, per germline. The CDR3 spells CSVTPSGASYEQYF. CDR3 in DNA: TGCAGCGTTACCCCCAGCGGAGCTTCCTACGAGCAGTACTTC.

The chain is built from TRBV4-2 and TRBJ1-6; no clear D. Trimming stripped 0 bases from V and 5 bases from J, with 11 bases between. Germline values: CDR1 LGHNA, CDR2 YNFKEQ. The CDR3 is made up of 16 amino acids. CDR3 nucleotide sequence: TGTGCCAGCAGCCAAGAAGAGGCAGTCGATAATTCACCCCTCCACTTT. Translated: CASSQEEAVDNSPLHF.

The chain employs TRBV7-9 and TRBJ2-3, with a possible D match to TRBD2 (5 bases). V lost 5 bases and J lost 3, with 9 bases in between. CDR1 is SEHNR, CDR2 FQNEAQ, per germline (reference sequence). The CDR3 contains 13 residues. The CDR3 loop is CASSLEVTDTQYF. Written as DNA, the CDR3 is TGTGCCAGCAGCCTGGAGGTAACAGATACGCAGTATTTT.

The CDR3 DNA is TGTGCCAGCGGCAATGGGGCTAGCGGACCTCAAGAGACCCAGTACTTC. It is translated as CASGNGASGPQETQYF. V and J are TRBV9 and TRBJ2-5; 7 positions match TRBD2. Germline values: CDR1 SGDLS, CDR2 YYNGEE. V trimming: 7 bases; J trimming: 2 bases; junction bases outside the gene matches: 14. This CDR3 has 16 amino acids.

The sample holds one count of this clone. The chain recombines TRBV11-2 with TRBJ1-1; the D gene is possibly TRBD1 (5 bases). CDR3 length equals 14 residues. The V end lost 7 bases, the J end lost 6 bases, and 18 bases lay between the germline ends. CDR1 is SGHAT and CDR2 is FQNNGV in the germline V gene. CDR3 sequence reads: CASTDPGEVPEAFF. Written as DNA, the CDR3 is TGTGCCAGCACCGATCCGGGGGAAGTCCCTGAAGCTTTCTTT.

This clone appeared a few times. The chain couples TRBV28 to TRBJ2-7, with D tentatively TRBD2 (6 bases). The length of the CDR3 is 18 residues. Trimming took 2 bases from V and 0 from J, leaving 20 bases between them. CDR1 is MDHEN, CDR2 SYDVKM, per germline. The CDR3 DNA sequence: TGTGCCAGCAGTTTAAACGGTAGCGGCACCTTTAGCTCCTACGAGCAGTACTTC. Protein sequence: CASSLNGSGTFSSYEQYF.

The chain uses TRBV28 and TRBJ2-2; TRBD1 matches 7 bases. Germline V lookup: CDR1 MDHEN, CDR2 SYDVKM. CDR3 length: 16 amino acids. Trimming cost V 6 bases and J 2 bases; bases outside gene matches: 9. The CDR3 DNA follows: TGTGCCAGCAGGGCCACCGGGACAGAAAACACCGGGGAGCTGTTTTTT. It yields the protein CASRATGTENTGELFF.

The V gene is TRBV2, the J gene TRBJ2-3; 15 bases are shared with TRBD2. Germline CDR1 reads SNHLY; CDR2 reads FYNNEI. The CDR3 length is 18 residues. V gave up 6 bases and J gave up 1 base; unmatched junction bases: 8. CDR3 sequence reads: CASSLRTSGRGGTDTQYF. Written as DNA, the CDR3 is TGTGCCAGCAGCCTTCGGACTAGCGGGAGGGGGGGCACAGATACGCAGTATTTT.

In DNA, the CDR3 is TGTGCCAGCAGCCGAGGGACTACCTACGAGCAGTACTTC. Encoded protein: CASSRGTTYEQYF. The chain carries TRBV7-3 and TRBJ2-7, with 7 bases matching TRBD2. Germline values: CDR1 SGHTA, CDR2 FQGTGA. The CDR3 is made up of 13 amino acids. V gave up 5 bases and J gave up 2 bases; unmatched junction bases: 3.

The chain links TRBV28 to TRBJ2-7, with D possibly TRBD2 on 5 matching bases. Looked up from germline, CDR1 is MDHEN and CDR2 is SYDVKM. V was pared by 6 bases and J by 0 bases, with 27 bases between. This CDR3 comprises 19 residues. CDR3 sequence reads: CASSLYLGISKSGSYEQYF. CDR3 nucleotides: TGTGCCAGCAGCCTCTATTTGGGAATTTCGAAAAGCGGCTCCTACGAGCAGTACTTC.

The J gene is TRBJ2-1, the V gene TRBV5-5; D call uncertain. The CDR3 runs to 17 residues. The V end was cut by 1 base, the J end by 3 bases, with 17 bases between. Germline lookup yields CDR1 SGHKS and CDR2 YYEKEE (reference sequence). The CDR3 region is CASSLISSVDSYNEQFF. The CDR3 DNA is TGTGCCAGCAGCTTGATTTCTTCGGTAGATAGCTACAATGAGCAGTTCTTC.

The count of this clone is one. The chain employs TRBV2 and TRBJ2-3; 9 bases are a match to TRBD2. J lost 7 bases, V lost 4 bases, and 12 bases had no gene match. The CDR3 consists of 16 residues. Germline-derived CDR1 and CDR2 are SNHLY and FYNNEI. CDR3 DNA: TGTGCCAGCAGTGCTCCGACTAGCGGAGGGGGATATACGCAGTATTTT. Its translation is CASSAPTSGGGYTQYF.

The chain has TRBV4-2 and TRBJ2-7; 8 nucleotides align to TRBD2. The CDR3 is 16 residues long. The germline gives CDR1 LGHNA, CDR2 YNFKEQ. Trimming removed 3 bases from V and 2 bases from J; junction bases left unmatched: 9. The CDR3 nucleotides read TGTGCCAGCAGCCAGGGTACTAGCGGTAAGACCTACGAGCAGTACTTC. Amino acids: CASSQGTSGKTYEQYF.

This clone was counted a single time. The chain has TRBV28 and TRBJ2-7; 7 bases agree with TRBD1. J lost 3 bases, V lost 1 base, and 12 bases had no gene match. CDR3 size: 17 residues. CDR1 is MDHEN, CDR2 SYDVKM, per germline. The CDR3: CASSLSPWTGFGYEQYF. In nucleotides, the CDR3 is TGTGCCAGCAGTTTATCCCCATGGACAGGTTTCGGCTACGAGCAGTACTTC.

The gene calls are TRBV27 and TRBJ2-7; no definite D call. The germline CDR1 and CDR2 sequences are MNHEY and SMNVEV (reference sequence). The V end was cut by 9 bases, the J end by 0 bases, with 9 bases between. There are 12 residues in the CDR3. DNA of the CDR3: TGTGCCAGTGGTAGCAGCTCCTACGAGCAGTACTTC. Its protein product is CASGSSSYEQYF.

The chain has TRBV11-2 and TRBJ1-5, with D uncertain. Germline values: CDR1 SGHAT, CDR2 FQNNGV. This CDR3 is 14 amino acids long. V gave up 4 bases and J gave up 7 bases, with 14 bases separating them. As DNA, the CDR3 is TGTGCCAGCAGCTATAGCGCAGACGGACAGCCCCAGCATTTT. Translated, it gives CASSYSADGQPQHF.

The chain joins TRBV28 to TRBJ1-5; D possibly corresponds to TRBD1 (5 bases). Germline V gene sequence: CDR1 MDHEN, CDR2 SYDVKM. V was trimmed by 8 bases and J by 0 bases, leaving 20 bases between them. This CDR3 spans 17 amino acids. The CDR3 nucleotides read TGTGCCAGCCAGGCAGGGCAATATGGGTATAGCAATCAGCCCCAGCATTTT. This encodes CASQAGQYGYSNQPQHF.

This rearrangement joins TRBV28 to TRBJ2-5; 14 positions agree with TRBD2. J was trimmed by 2 bases and V by 10 bases; bases with no gene match: 18. CDR3 size: 19 residues. Germline assignment: CDR1 MDHEN and CDR2 SYDVKM. The CDR3 DNA follows: TGTGCCATCTCTACCACCGGCGGGACTAGCGGGAGAGGGCAAGAGACCCAGTACTTC. It specifies CAISTTGGTSGRGQETQYF.

The V call is TRBV14, the J call TRBJ2-5; possibly TRBD2 for D (6 bases). CDR3 length equals 13 residues. From germline, CDR1 is SGHDN and CDR2 FVKESK. V was pared by 3 bases and J by 7 bases, with 12 bases between. This chain's CDR3 is CASSHLREGTQYF. The CDR3 region has the DNA TGTGCCAGCAGCCATCTGCGGGAAGGGACCCAGTACTTC.

This rearrangement joins TRBV6-2 or TRBV6-3 to TRBJ2-1, with a weak D call TRBD1 (5 bases). Germline CDR1 is MNHEY and CDR2 is SVGEGT. V lost 6 bases, J lost 3 bases, and 21 bases lay in between. This CDR3 is 17 amino acids long. The CDR3 region is CASSPPIGAPNYNEQFF. DNA for the CDR3: TGTGCCAGCAGCCCCCCGATAGGGGCCCCCAACTACAATGAGCAGTTCTTC.

CDR3 sequence: CASSLQGTPDTQYF. In DNA, the CDR3 is TGTGCCAGCAGTCTACAGGGGACTCCAGATACGCAGTATTTT. The J gene is TRBJ2-3, the V gene TRBV2; tentatively, D is TRBD1 (7 bases). V lost 5 bases, J lost 4 bases, and 13 bases lay in between. The CDR3 covers 14 residues. Germline V CDR1 and CDR2: SNHLY, FYNNEI.

The genes are TRBV10-3 and TRBJ1-6, with TRBD1 identical over 10 bases. The germline V gene encodes CDR1 ENHRY and CDR2 SYGVKD. The CDR3 is made up of 13 amino acids. V was pared by 10 bases and J by 6 bases, with 3 bases of the junction left unmatched. Here the CDR3 reads CATRTGGNSPLHF. The CDR3 coding sequence is TGTGCCACCCGGACAGGGGGTAATTCACCCCTCCACTTT.

CDR3 in amino acids: CASSLTGGRQFF. In nucleotides, the CDR3 is TGTGCCAGCAGTTTGACCGGGGGGAGGCAGTTCTTC. J is TRBJ2-1 and V is TRBV27, with TRBD2 matching over 7 bases. Germline assignment: CDR1 MNHEY and CDR2 SMNVEV (reference sequence). Unmatched junction bases numbered 5, after V lost 3 bases and J lost 12 bases. This CDR3 has 12 amino acids.

CDR3 in DNA: TGTGCCAGCAGCCAAGACGCGGGTATCCACAATGAGCAGTTCTTC. Its translation is CASSQDAGIHNEQFF. The gene calls are TRBV4-2 and TRBJ2-1; a possible D gene is TRBD2 (5 bases). V lost 0 bases and J 5 bases, leaving 11 bases between the germline ends. From germline, CDR1 is LGHNA and CDR2 YNFKEQ. This CDR3 region has 15 residues.

The chain has TRBV2 and TRBJ2-3, with TRBD2 identical over 10 bases. Germline-derived CDR1 and CDR2 are SNHLY and FYNNEI. The CDR3 loop spans 15 amino acids. After removal of 7 bases from V and 4 bases from J, the junction contained 8 bases not matched to a gene. The CDR3 spells CASNTGLAYADTQYF. The CDR3 DNA is TGTGCCAGCAACACGGGACTAGCGTACGCAGATACGCAGTATTTT.

A few counts support this clone. This chain uses TRBV5-1 with TRBJ2-7, with 9 nucleotides matching TRBD2. This CDR3 region has 15 residues. The V segment lost 10 bases and the J segment 5 bases; nucleotides outside the gene matches: 16. The germline V gene encodes CDR1 SGHRS and CDR2 YFSETQ. The DNA for the CDR3 is TGCGCCGGAGATCGGATTGCGGGAGGGCCCCACGAGCAGTACTTC. It translates to CAGDRIAGGPHEQYF.

The rearrangement uses TRBV6-4 and TRBJ2-1, with 10 bases identical to TRBD2. V was pared by 6 bases and J by 8 bases, with 10 bases of the junction left unmatched. The CDR3 is 15 amino acids. Germline CDR1 and CDR2: MRHNA and SNTAGT. This CDR3 reads CASSRSSGSPDEQFF. The CDR3 nucleotides read TGTGCCAGCAGCCGATCTAGCGGGAGTCCAGATGAGCAGTTCTTC.

The J gene is TRBJ2-1, the V gene TRBV29-1, with 12 bases matching TRBD1. The V gene's germline CDR1 is SQVTM and CDR2 ANQGSEA. CDR3 size: 15 residues. With 2 bases clipped from V and 8 bases from J, the junction kept 7 bases outside the gene matches. The CDR3 loop reads CSVEYRDRGLYEQFF. For the CDR3, the DNA is TGCAGCGTTGAATACCGGGACAGGGGGCTATATGAGCAGTTCTTC.

The table lists this clone with a count of one. The genes are TRBV28 and TRBJ1-2; D is possibly TRBD1 (6 bases). Trimming took off 3 bases at V and 7 bases at J, with 9 bases between the two ends. The CDR3 has 12 residues. Germline V gene sequence: CDR1 MDHEN, CDR2 SYDVKM. The CDR3 loop is CASSLLGGGYTF. The CDR3 nucleotides read TGTGCCAGCAGTTTGTTAGGGGGTGGCTACACCTTC.